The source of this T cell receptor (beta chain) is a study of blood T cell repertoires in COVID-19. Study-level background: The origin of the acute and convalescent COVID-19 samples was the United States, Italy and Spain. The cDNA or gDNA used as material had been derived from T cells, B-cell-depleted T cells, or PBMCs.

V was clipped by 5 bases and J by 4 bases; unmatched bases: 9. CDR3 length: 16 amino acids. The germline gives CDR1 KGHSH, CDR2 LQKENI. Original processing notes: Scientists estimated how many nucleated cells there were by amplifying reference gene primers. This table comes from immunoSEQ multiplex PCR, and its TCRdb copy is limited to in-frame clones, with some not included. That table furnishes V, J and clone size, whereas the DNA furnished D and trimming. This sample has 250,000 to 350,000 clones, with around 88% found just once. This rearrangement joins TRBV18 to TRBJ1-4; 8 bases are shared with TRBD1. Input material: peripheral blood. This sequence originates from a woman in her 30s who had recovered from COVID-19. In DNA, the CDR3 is TGTGCCAGCTCAACCAACCGACAGGGGAATAATGAAAAACTGTTTTTT. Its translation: CASSTNRQGNNEKLFF.